Listed here are 24 T cell receptor beta chains from one sample, sequenced in a study of T cells in Graves' hyperthyroidism and ophthalmopathy. Researchers amplified the TCR beta CDR3 regions from RNA transcripts. Initially, a first-round RT-PCR of the TCR CDR3 employed the HTBI primer set. One entry per CDR3 protein, called by TCRdb with MiXCR from the multiplex PCR reads. The data show some 400,000 distinct CDR3 sequences, about 15% seen once. Sequenced material: blood. The receptors here all came from a woman aged 55-69 years with Graves' hyperthyroidism.

This clonotype has a count of ten or more. The V gene is TRBV3-1, the J gene TRBJ2-1; 8 positions match TRBD2. Germline assignment: CDR1 LGHDT and CDR2 YNNKEL (reference sequence). CDR3 length: 16 residues. The J segment lost 4 bases and the V segment lost 0 bases, leaving 5 bases of the junction unmatched. CDR3 in amino acids: CASSQDRGRPYNEQFF. The CDR3 bases are TGTGCCAGCAGCCAAGATCGCGGGAGGCCGTACAATGAGCAGTTCTTC.

The table lists this clonotype with many counts. The chain combines TRBV5-1 with TRBJ2-1, with 13 nucleotides matching TRBD2. The V segment lost 4 bases and the J segment 8 bases; nucleotides outside the gene matches: 6. The CDR3 sequence is 15 residues long. Germline-derived CDR1 and CDR2 are SGHRS and YFSETQ. The CDR3 DNA reads TGCGCCAGCAGCGCCAGGACTAGCGGGAGTGATGAGCAGTTCTTC. Protein sequence: CASSARTSGSDEQFF.

This clonotype was seen repeatedly, ten times or more. The J gene is TRBJ2-1, the V gene TRBV5-1; TRBD2 matches at 12 bases. Germline V gives CDR1 SGHRS, CDR2 YFSETQ. The CDR3 consists of 16 residues. The V and J ends lost 4 bases and 8 bases, in that order; junction bases with no gene match: 10. The CDR3 spells CASSQMTSGSFDEQFF. The CDR3 DNA sequence: TGCGCCAGCAGCCAGATGACTAGCGGGAGTTTCGATGAGCAGTTCTTC.

This clonotype was detected ten times or more. The chain joins TRBV18 to TRBJ2-2; D possibly uses TRBD1 or TRBD2 (5 bases each). V was shortened by 2 bases and J by 2 bases, with 12 bases between the two germline ends. The V gene's germline CDR1 is KGHSH and CDR2 LQKENI. This CDR3 has 16 residues. The CDR3 spells CASSPGADSNTGELFF. CDR3 nucleotides: TGTGCCAGCTCACCAGGGGCGGACTCCAACACCGGGGAGCTGTTTTTT.

This rearrangement joins TRBV5-4 to TRBJ1-4; D not resolved. The CDR3 runs to 14 residues. Looked up from germline, CDR1 is SGHNT and CDR2 is YYREEE (reference sequence). The V end lost 0 bases, the J end lost 6 bases, and 9 bases lay between the germline ends. Here the CDR3 DNA reads TGTGCCAGCAGCTTGGGCCTGGTAGATGAAAAACTGTTTTTT. As protein: CASSLGLVDEKLFF.

Many counts were recorded for this clonotype. V is TRBV2 and J is TRBJ2-7; D gene unclear. Between the trimmed V and J ends, which lost 6 bases and 0 bases, there was a span of 9 bases. From germline, CDR1 is SNHLY and CDR2 FYNNEI. CDR3 size: 13 residues. The CDR3 sequence is CASSAPSSYEQYF. CDR3 in DNA: TGTGCCAGCAGCGCGCCGAGCTCCTACGAGCAGTACTTC.

This clonotype was seen ten or more times. The chain combines TRBV6-1 with TRBJ1-6; no clear D gene. The length of the CDR3 is 12 residues. CDR1 is MNHNS and CDR2 is SASEGT in the germline V gene. With 5 bases removed from V and 10 bases from J, the gap between germline ends came to 9 bases. Here the CDR3 reads CASSRGGSPLHF. CDR3 DNA sequence: TGTGCCAGCAGTCGTGGCGGGTCACCCCTCCACTTT.

With respect to this clonotype: A much larger clonotype is one base distant, so this may be a read error. The V call is TRBV30, the J call TRBJ1-1; D may be TRBD1 (5 bases). Trimming removed 3 bases at V and 3 bases at J, with 14 bases between. Germline values: CDR1 GTSNPN, CDR2 SVGIG (reference sequence). CDR3 length equals 14 residues. CDR3 amino acids: CAWRGVGMDTEAFF. The CDR3 DNA follows: TGTGCCTGGAGAGGGGTGGGGATGGACACTGAAGCTTTCTTT. The variable domain in full, completed from reference TRBV30 and TRBJ1-1, reads SQTIHQWPATLVQPVGSPLSLECTVEGTSNPNLYWYRQAAGRGLQLLFYSVGIGQISSEVPQNLSASRPQDRQFILSSKKLLLSDSGFYLCAWRGVGMDTEAFFGQGTRLTVV.

This clonotype came up many times. The V call is TRBV2, the J call TRBJ2-3; D is ambiguous. With 5 bases removed from V and 7 bases from J, the gap between germline ends came to 10 bases. CDR1 and CDR2 (germline): SNHLY, FYNNEI. CDR3 length equals 12 residues. The DNA of the CDR3 is TGTGCCAGCAGTTATGACACCTATACGCAGTATTTT. Translating gives CASSYDTYTQYF.

Only a few counts were recorded for this clonotype. The chain employs TRBV11-2 and TRBJ2-7, with D maybe TRBD2 (6 bases). The CDR3 is made up of 16 amino acids. V lost 3 bases, J lost 3 bases, and 18 bases lay in between. Germline lookup yields CDR1 SGHAT and CDR2 FQNNGV. CDR3 sequence (DNA): TGTGCCAGCAGCTTGGGACCGGAAACTAGCCGCTACGAGCAGTACTTC. Protein sequence: CASSLGPETSRYEQYF.

CDR3 coding DNA: TGTGCCAGCAGTTACGCGACTAGCGGTTCCAATGAGCAGTTCTTC. This gives the protein CASSYATSGSNEQFF. The V gene is TRBV6-5, the J gene TRBJ2-1; 9 nucleotides align to TRBD2. The CDR3 sequence is 15 residues long. The germline V gene has CDR1 MNHEY and CDR2 SVGAGI. J lost 6 bases, V lost 2 bases, and 5 bases had no gene match.

This chain uses TRBV5-1 with TRBJ1-5, with 12 bases lining up with TRBD1. V lost 4 bases, J lost 5 bases, and 4 bases stayed unmatched. There are 15 residues in the CDR3. Germline assignment: CDR1 SGHRS and CDR2 YFSETQ. CDR3 nucleotides: TGCGCCAGCAGCCTAGGGACAGGGGGCGATCAGCCCCAGCATTTT. Residues: CASSLGTGGDQPQHF.

This clonotype was seen at least ten times. The rearrangement links TRBV4-1 to TRBJ2-1; D is ambiguous. In germline, CDR1 is MGHRA, CDR2 YSYEKL. CDR3 size: 17 residues. Trimming cost V 0 bases and J 0 bases, with 12 bases left between them. The CDR3 DNA follows: TGCGCCAGCAGCCAAGATGTAGGGCGGAGCTCCTACAATGAGCAGTTCTTC. Its translation: CASSQDVGRSSYNEQFF.

This clonotype was found many times. V gene TRBV5-1 combines with J gene TRBJ2-1, with D possibly being TRBD1 or TRBD2 (5 bases each). The ends were cut back, 5 bases at V and 0 bases at J, with 9 bases in the middle. The V gene's germline CDR1 is SGHRS and CDR2 YFSETQ. The CDR3 spans 14 residues. CDR3 in DNA: TGCGCCAGCAGTATTGGGACCTCCTACAATGAGCAGTTCTTC. Residues: CASSIGTSYNEQFF.

This clonotype appeared a few times. The rearrangement uses TRBV5-1 and TRBJ1-1; D not resolved. The V gene's germline CDR1 is SGHRS and CDR2 YFSETQ. The CDR3 is 14 residues long. Between the trimmed V and J ends, which lost 0 bases and 3 bases, there was a span of 9 bases. The CDR3 reads CASSLGRGYTEAFF. The DNA for the CDR3 is TGCGCCAGCAGCTTGGGGCGCGGGTACACTGAAGCTTTCTTT.

There are many counts of this clonotype. The V and J genes are TRBV12-3 or TRBV12-4 and TRBJ2-1, with TRBD2 matching over 11 bases. The CDR3 covers 18 residues. V was clipped by 5 bases and J by 3 bases; unmatched bases: 12. CDR3 protein: CASSPLLAGELVYNEQFF. As DNA, the CDR3 is TGTGCCAGCAGTCCCCTACTAGCGGGAGAGTTGGTCTACAATGAGCAGTTCTTC.

This clonotype was observed many times. The J gene is TRBJ2-1, the V gene TRBV24-1; D might be TRBD1 (5 bases). The CDR3 is 12 amino acids. Deletions cut 7 bases from V and 8 bases from J, with 11 bases between. CDR1 is KGHDR, CDR2 SFDVKD, per germline. This chain's CDR3 is CATSQGAHEQFF. CDR3 nucleotides: TGTGCCACCAGCCAAGGGGCGCATGAGCAGTTCTTC.

This clonotype was recorded many times. The chain links TRBV20-1 to TRBJ2-7; 9 nucleotides line up with TRBD1. With V trimmed by 1 base and J by 4 bases, 8 bases remained unmatched. The CDR3 contains 15 residues. The germline CDR1 and CDR2 sequences are DFQATT and SNEGSKA (reference sequence). DNA of the CDR3: TGCAGTGCTAGAGCCGGGACAGGGTACGGGTACGAGCAGTACTTC. Translated: CSARAGTGYGYEQYF.

This clonotype was seen more than once but under ten times. The rearrangement links TRBV6-1 to TRBJ2-5; 10 nucleotides agree with TRBD1. Germline-derived CDR1 and CDR2 are MNHNS and SASEGT. CDR3 size: 16 residues. Trimming took 5 bases from V and 2 from J; bases not matched to a gene: 8. This CDR3 reads CASSPRQGAGQETQYF. CDR3 DNA sequence: TGTGCCAGCAGTCCACGACAGGGGGCCGGGCAAGAGACCCAGTACTTC.

There are many counts of this clonotype. This chain uses TRBV20-1 with TRBJ2-1; 10 bases match TRBD1. Per the germline V gene, CDR1 is DFQATT and CDR2 is SNEGSKA (reference sequence). The J segment lost 9 bases and the V segment lost 6 bases, leaving 14 bases of the junction unmatched. CDR3 length equals 15 residues. CDR3 sequence (DNA): TGCAGTGCGCCCATCCAGGGACAGGGGAGGCGTGAGCAGTTCTTC. Translation gives CSAPIQGQGRREQFF.

This clonotype was found once. A clone one base away is much larger, so this may be a read error. This chain uses TRBV2 with TRBJ1-6; TRBD1 matches at 7 bases. J was trimmed by 10 bases and V by 10 bases; bases with no gene match: 16. Per the germline V gene, CDR1 is SNHLY and CDR2 is FYNNEI. This CDR3 region has 15 residues. The chain's CDR3 is CANRLPQGNGSPLHF. The CDR3 DNA reads TGTGCCAACCGCTTACCACAGGGGAATGGATCACCCCTCCACTTT.

This clonotype was found many times. The gene calls are TRBV3-1 and TRBJ2-5, with D perhaps assigned TRBD1 or TRBD2 (5 bases each). Germline CDR1 reads LGHDT; CDR2 reads YNNKEL (reference sequence). The CDR3 is 16 residues long. The germline V and J ends were trimmed by 2 bases and 0 bases, with 13 bases remaining between them. CDR3 loop: CASSQTGTQYQETQYF. The CDR3 coding sequence is TGTGCCAGCAGCCAAACCGGGACGCAGTACCAAGAGACCCAGTACTTC.

The sample holds many counts of this clonotype. The chain links TRBV2 to TRBJ2-3; 9 positions match TRBD2. The germline V gene has CDR1 SNHLY and CDR2 FYNNEI. The CDR3 consists of 14 residues. With V trimmed by 5 bases and J by 6 bases, 6 bases remained unmatched. DNA of the CDR3: TGTGCCAGCAGTCCGGGACTAGCCGTGGATACGCAGTATTTT. Protein sequence: CASSPGLAVDTQYF.

This clonotype was observed many times. J is TRBJ2-1 and V is TRBV20-1, with 9 bases lining up with TRBD2. Germline values: CDR1 DFQATT, CDR2 SNEGSKA (reference sequence). Losses at the gene ends were 3 bases for V and 2 bases for J; bases not matched to a gene: 11. CDR3 length: 17 residues. In DNA form, the CDR3 reads TGCAGTGCTAGGGGGTTAGCGGGAGTCACCCCCTACAATGAGCAGTTCTTC. This sequence encodes CSARGLAGVTPYNEQFF.